This is a list of T cell receptor beta chains from one sample in a study of control samples from healthy donors and cancer patients. Clones were read by immunoSEQ multiplex PCR, and TCRdb kept only the in-frame ones, dropping some. This table holds 120,000 to 150,000 clones, 75% to 95% found once. Sequenced sample: blood. The receptor set was obtained from a man younger than 30 in good health. Each CDR3 is given without its conserved first and last residue. Each record gives: J gene, V gene, clone size, CDR3 length, CDR3 protein. Clone size is stated in some rows and not others, as once, few, many or a class when expanded.

>TRBJ1-4|TRBV2|.|11
ASKEDYNEKLF
>TRBJ2-2|TRBV5-1|.|14
ASSLDRGGRTGELF
>TRBJ2-2|TRBV5-1|.|13
ASSFGQANTGELF
>TRBJ2-3|TRBV30|once|9
AWRIGDTQY
>TRBJ1-1|TRBV12-3/TRBV12-4|.|10
ASSLLGGEAF
>TRBJ2-5|TRBV2|.|12
ASSPDRHQETQY
>TRBJ2-5|TRBV10-3|.|13
AISEFGGEQETQY
>TRBJ2-5|TRBV2|.|15
ASSDGISGGTGETQY
>TRBJ1-1|TRBV7-9|.|12
ASSLETGNTEAF
>TRBJ1-4|TRBV4-1|.|14
ASSPDAAGVSEKLF
>TRBJ1-3|TRBV12-3/TRBV12-4|.|10
ASSKLGNTIY
>TRBJ2-3|TRBV5-1|.|15
ASRSQRSGDRTDTQY
>TRBJ1-5|TRBV28|.|14
ASSLGTGRLNQPQH
>TRBJ1-5|TRBV7-3|.|11
ASSRDRFQPQH
>TRBJ2-7|TRBV27|.|13
ASSAQGQTRYEQY
>TRBJ2-2|TRBV27|once|16
ASSFVRGVPLNTGELF
>TRBJ2-1|TRBV5-5|.|13
ASSSQGSSYNEQF
>TRBJ2-7|TRBV5-1|many|13
ASSLGPGAPSEQY
>TRBJ2-5|TRBV7-9|.|13
ASSFLELLQETQY
>TRBJ1-2|TRBV29-1|.|12
SVDRPGYTYGYT
>TRBJ2-3|TRBV7-9|.|12
ASSLTGTLDTQY
>TRBJ2-2|TRBV5-6|.|14
ASSLSGQGNTGELF
>TRBJ2-7|TRBV7-2|.|9
ASSLVHEQY
>TRBJ1-1|TRBV7-9|.|11
ASSSAPNTEAF
>TRBJ1-1|TRBV6-1|.|12
ASSEEVVNTEAF
>TRBJ2-3|TRBV4-3|.|14
ASSQGGAPPTDTQY